This TCR beta chain was sequenced in a study of identical twins. This clonotype has a handful of counts. The target antigen is unknown. The authors used template switching to add a universal primer site and gave cDNA unique molecular identifiers. TCRdb passed the 5' RACE reads through MiXCR, listing each CDR3 protein once. The profile shows over 600,000 distinct CDR3 sequences, around 20% of them singletons. Germline-derived CDR1 and CDR2 are LNHNV and YYDKDF (reference sequence). The CDR3 covers 17 residues. The V segment lost 1 base and the J segment 5 bases; nucleotides outside the gene matches: 11. Notes on the study in general: The authors drew conclusions from cross-sectional statistical analysis rather than following the same donors.

In addition, the sample was reused for a study of T cells expressing NK-cell markers.

This receptor was taken from a woman aged 18-35 years in good health. The specimen sequenced was PBMCs. This chain joins TRBV15 and TRBJ2-5, with 9 bases identical to TRBD2. The CDR3 region has the DNA TGTGCCACCAGCAGAGGAGGCGGGAGGGCCTTCGAGGAGACCCAGTACTTC. It encodes CATSRGGGRAFEETQYF.